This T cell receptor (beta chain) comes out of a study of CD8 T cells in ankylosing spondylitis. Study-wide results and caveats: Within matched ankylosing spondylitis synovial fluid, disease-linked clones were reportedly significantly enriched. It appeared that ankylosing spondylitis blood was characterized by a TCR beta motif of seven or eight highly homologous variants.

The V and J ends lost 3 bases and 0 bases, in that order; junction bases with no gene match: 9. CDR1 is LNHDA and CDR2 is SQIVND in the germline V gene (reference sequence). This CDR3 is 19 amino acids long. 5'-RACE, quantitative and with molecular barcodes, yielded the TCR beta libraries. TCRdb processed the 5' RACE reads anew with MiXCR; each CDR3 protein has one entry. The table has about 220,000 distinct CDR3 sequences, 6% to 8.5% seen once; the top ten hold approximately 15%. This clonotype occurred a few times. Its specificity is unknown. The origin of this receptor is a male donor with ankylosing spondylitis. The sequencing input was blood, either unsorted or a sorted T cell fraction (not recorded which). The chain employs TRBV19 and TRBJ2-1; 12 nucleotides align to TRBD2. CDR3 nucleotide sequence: TGTGCCAGTAGTATGCGGTACCTAGCGGGAGGGCTCTCCTACAATGAGCAGTTCTTC. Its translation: CASSMRYLAGGLSYNEQFF. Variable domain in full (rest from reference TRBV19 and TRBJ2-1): DGGITQSPKYLFRKEGQNVTLSCEQNLNHDAMYWYRQDPGQGLRLIYYSQIVNDFQKGDIAEGYSVSREKKESFPLTVTSAQKNPTAFYLCASSMRYLAGGLSYNEQFFGPGTRLTVL.